This TCR beta chain derives from a study of T-cell reconstitution after alpha-beta-depleted transplantation in children. Per the germline V gene, CDR1 is KGHDR and CDR2 is SFDVKD. There are 12 residues in the CDR3. V shed 0 bases and J shed 11 bases, with 7 bases lying between them. This clonotype was picked up many times. Antigen: not known. The study's findings and limits: Newly produced T cells mostly provided counts and TCRbeta diversity after one year, as hyperexpanded clones declined. Surviving thymic progenitors and recipient T cells were the source of high TCRbeta diversity at day 60 in some patients. Reportedly, roughly two months post-transplant, alpha-beta T cells arose from several hundred expanded graft clones.

Molecular barcoding with unique molecular identifiers was used for the TCRbeta library. Using its own MiXCR run on the PCR reads, TCRdb lists one record per CDR3 protein. Of 90,000 to 120,000 distinct CDR3 sequences listed, approximately 6% were seen once; the top ten hold approximately 25%. The clonotype was recovered from a male patient between 2 and 10 years old who had a stem cell transplant for acute lymphoblastic leukemia, so the T cells may come from the graft donor. The chain combines TRBV24-1 with TRBJ1-5; the D is unclear. This sample comprised PBMCs, mostly from graft donor cells, obtained 360 days after TCRalphabeta/CD19-depleted stem cell transplant. The CDR3 DNA follows: TGTGCCACCAGTGATTTGCGAGGAACCCAGCATTTT. Protein sequence: CATSDLRGTQHF.